One T cell receptor (beta chain) is described in this entry. The target antigen is unknown. Within the sample, other DNA sequences also encode this same CDR3. PCR amplification relied on 60 Vbeta primers (plus 13 Jbeta primers). Here immunoSEQ multiplex PCR was the method, and the copy in TCRdb shows in-frame clones only, minus some. The sample gives approximately 280,000 clones, 86% of which show up once; less than 4.5% is in the top ten. This sample is part of a study of cytomegalovirus exposure and HLA in healthy donors. Study results and limitations: As a later analysis revealed, the rate of TCR association differed by HLA locus, with DRB1 most and HLA-C fewest.

The CDR3 length is 13 residues. The V gene lost 3 bases and the J gene lost 2 bases, with 7 bases spanning the gap. Germline assignment: CDR1 MDHEN and CDR2 SYDVKM. The origin of this receptor is a man in his forties in good health and CMV-seropositive. The chain links TRBV28 to TRBJ1-1; D gene uncertain. The specimen was PBMCs. For the CDR3, the DNA is TGTGCCAGCAGTTTTCGCAGAAACACTGAAGCTTTCTTT. Translating it yields CASSFRRNTEAFF. The full variable domain, rest sourced from reference TRBV28 and TRBJ1-1, is DVKVTQSSRYLVKRTGEKVFLECVQDMDHENMFWYRQDPGLGLRLIYFSYDVKMKEKGDIPEGYSVSREKKERFSLILESASTNQTSMYLCASSFRRNTEAFFGQGTRLTVV.